A selection of T cell receptor beta chains follows, all from one sample in a study of OX40 agonist ivuxolimab in advanced cancers. Data came from immunoSEQ multiplex PCR; TCRdb stores just in-frame clones and leaves some out. In the table there are about 62,000 clones, about 92% of which are singletons. The sequences come from CD4+ or CD8+ T cells sorted from blood, collected in a trial of the OX40 agonist ivuxolimab. The source of these receptors is an adult with an advanced solid tumor such as melanoma, head and neck, liver or kidney cancer. Each CDR3 is given with its conserved first and last residue. D genes are given only for firm matches. The size field is filled for only some rows; it gives once, few, many or a size class.

size: NA
D: TRBD1
length: 14
V: TRBV5-6
J: TRBJ1-2
DNA: TGTGCCAGCAGTAGGACAGGAACCTTTCCAGGCTACACCTTC
CDR3: CASSRTGTFPGYTF

size: once
D: NA
length: 15
V: TRBV11-2
J: TRBJ2-5
DNA: TGTGCCAGTACGCCTATTGGTAATAGTGGGGAGACCCAGTACTTC
CDR3: CASTPIGNSGETQYF

size: NA
D: NA
length: 13
V: TRBV5-4
J: TRBJ2-7
DNA: TGTGCCATGCTGATGAGGGGGTCCTACGAGCAGTACTTC
CDR3: CAMLMRGSYEQYF

size: NA
D: TRBD2
length: 16
V: TRBV11-2
J: TRBJ2-5
DNA: TGTGCCAGCAGCTTTTTCCTAGCGGGAGAGGGAGAGACCCAGTACTTC
CDR3: CASSFFLAGEGETQYF

size: few
D: NA
length: 14
V: TRBV9
J: TRBJ2-7
DNA: TGTGCCAGCAGCGTAGCCGCGAGCCCCTACGAGCAGTACTTC
CDR3: CASSVAASPYEQYF

size: NA
D: TRBD2
length: 15
V: TRBV29-1
J: TRBJ2-7
DNA: TGCAGCGTCACCGGGACTAGCGGGAGTCAACACGAGCAGTACTTC
CDR3: CSVTGTSGSQHEQYF

size: NA
D: NA
length: 11
V: TRBV7-8
J: TRBJ1-1
DNA: TGTGCCAGCAGCTATACTACTGAAGCTTTCTTT
CDR3: CASSYTTEAFF

size: NA
D: TRBD2
length: 15
V: TRBV5-1
J: TRBJ2-1
DNA: TGCGCCAGCAGCCAACTTCCCCTAGCGGGAAATGAGCAGTTCTTC
CDR3: CASSQLPLAGNEQFF

size: NA
D: NA
length: 13
V: TRBV7-9
J: TRBJ2-7
DNA: TGTGCCAGCAGCTTGGACTCCGCGCGGGAGCAGTACTTC
CDR3: CASSLDSAREQYF

size: few
D: NA
length: 15
V: TRBV2
J: TRBJ1-5
DNA: TGTGCCAGCAGTTGGACGGGCCGGCTATTTCAGCCCCAGCATTTT
CDR3: CASSWTGRLFQPQHF

size: NA
D: NA
length: 14
V: TRBV5-1
J: TRBJ1-1
DNA: TGCGCCAGCAGCTTGCGGACAGAGAACACTGAAGCTTTCTTT
CDR3: CASSLRTENTEAFF

size: NA
D: TRBD1
length: 14
V: TRBV7-9
J: TRBJ1-4
DNA: TGTGCCAGCAGCTTTGGACAGGGCAGAGAAAAACTGTTTTTT
CDR3: CASSFGQGREKLFF

size: NA
D: NA
length: 13
V: TRBV7-3
J: TRBJ2-1
DNA: TGTGCCAGCAGCTCTTACTCCTACAATGAGCAGTTCTTC
CDR3: CASSSYSYNEQFF

size: NA
D: TRBD1
length: 15
V: TRBV9
J: TRBJ2-1
DNA: TGTGCCAGCAGCCCACGACAGGGTTCAAACAATGAGCAGTTCTTC
CDR3: CASSPRQGSNNEQFF

size: NA
D: TRBD1
length: 15
V: TRBV6-5
J: TRBJ1-3
DNA: TGTGCCAGCAGTTTTCGACAGGGTGGGGGAAACACCATATATTTT
CDR3: CASSFRQGGGNTIYF

size: NA
D: TRBD2
length: 15
V: TRBV10-3
J: TRBJ2-3
DNA: TGTGCCATCTCTGGCGGCGGGGGGAGCACAGATACGCAGTATTTT
CDR3: CAISGGGGSTDTQYF

size: NA
D: NA
length: 15
V: TRBV9
J: TRBJ2-1
DNA: TGTGCCAGCAGCGTAGCAGGGATCCCCCCGGGGTTGCAGTTCTTC
CDR3: CASSVAGIPPGLQFF

size: NA
D: TRBD2
length: 14
V: TRBV29-1
J: TRBJ2-3
DNA: TGCAGCGTCGATACTAGCGGGATCACAGATACGCAGTATTTT
CDR3: CSVDTSGITDTQYF

size: NA
D: NA
length: 17
V: TRBV6-1
J: TRBJ2-6
DNA: TGTGCCAGCAGTGAAGCGCTCGGGGTTTCTGGGGCCAACGTCCTGACTTTC
CDR3: CASSEALGVSGANVLTF

size: NA
D: TRBD1
length: 15
V: TRBV4-1
J: TRBJ2-1
DNA: TGCGCCAGCAGCCCGCCGGGACAGACCCACAATGAGCAGTTCTTC
CDR3: CASSPPGQTHNEQFF

size: NA
D: TRBD1
length: 14
V: TRBV10-2
J: TRBJ1-5
DNA: TGCGCCAGCAGCGCCGGACAGGGCGGCCAGCCCCAGCATTTT
CDR3: CASSAGQGGQPQHF

size: NA
D: NA
length: 15
V: TRBV19
J: TRBJ2-2
DNA: TGTGCCAGTAGTATGGGGGTTACTAGGTCCGGGGAGCTGTTTTTT
CDR3: CASSMGVTRSGELFF

size: NA
D: NA
length: 12
V: TRBV6-5
J: TRBJ2-5
DNA: TGTGCCAGCACCAGGTACCAAGAGACCCAGTACTTC
CDR3: CASTRYQETQYF

size: NA
D: NA
length: 14
V: TRBV18
J: TRBJ1-2
DNA: TGTGCCAGCTCATCGACGGGCAGCGCGTATGGCTACACCTTC
CDR3: CASSSTGSAYGYTF

size: NA
D: TRBD1
length: 12
V: TRBV6-6
J: TRBJ1-1
DNA: TGTGCCAGCGACAGGGCGGGCACTGAAGCTTTCTTT
CDR3: CASDRAGTEAFF

size: NA
D: TRBD1
length: 14
V: TRBV11-3
J: TRBJ2-7
DNA: TGTGCCAGCAGCTTACAGACAGGGCTGGGCGAGCAGTACTTC
CDR3: CASSLQTGLGEQYF

size: NA
D: TRBD1
length: 15
V: TRBV11-3
J: TRBJ2-5
DNA: TGTGCCAGCAGCTTAGCGGGGACAGGGGAAGGGACCCAGTACTTC
CDR3: CASSLAGTGEGTQYF

size: once
D: TRBD2
length: 15
V: TRBV5-1
J: TRBJ2-3
DNA: TGCGCCAGCAGCTTGAGTAGCGGGGCCACAGATACGCAGTATTTT
CDR3: CASSLSSGATDTQYF

size: NA
D: TRBD2
length: 13
V: TRBV29-1
J: TRBJ2-1
DNA: TGCAGCGCTCAGACTAGCGGTAACAATGAGCAGTTCTTC
CDR3: CSAQTSGNNEQFF

size: NA
D: NA
length: 15
V: TRBV6-6
J: TRBJ1-2
DNA: TGTGCCAGCAGAACCCAAACCAGGGGATCACATGGCTACACCTTC
CDR3: CASRTQTRGSHGYTF

size: NA
D: NA
length: 12
V: TRBV2
J: TRBJ2-5
DNA: TGTGCCAGCAGGGCCAGTGGAGAGACCCAGTACTTC
CDR3: CASRASGETQYF

size: few
D: TRBD1
length: 15
V: TRBV6-1
J: TRBJ1-2
DNA: TGTGCCAGCAGTGAAGGGCAGGGGGCTCGATATGGCTACACCTTC
CDR3: CASSEGQGARYGYTF

size: NA
D: NA
length: 13
V: TRBV7-8
J: TRBJ2-5
DNA: TGTGCCAGCAGAACGGAGGGCCGAGAGACCCAGTACTTC
CDR3: CASRTEGRETQYF

size: NA
D: TRBD2
length: 13
V: TRBV5-1
J: TRBJ2-5
DNA: TGCGCCAGCACCGGGACTAGATATGAGACCCAGTACTTC
CDR3: CASTGTRYETQYF

size: NA
D: NA
length: 15
V: TRBV5-6
J: TRBJ2-2
DNA: TGTGCCAGCAGCTACTATAGGGGTAACACCGGGGAGCTGTTTTTT
CDR3: CASSYYRGNTGELFF